A single T cell receptor (beta chain) is shown here with its context. V was cut by 0 bases and J by 0 bases, with 11 bases left in between. The germline CDR1 and CDR2 sequences are LGHNA and YSLEER. This CDR3 has 17 amino acids. These data belong to a study of human T cells and chemical hapten exposure. Individual cDNA molecules (in the library) carried attached unique molecular identifiers. Source study methods: Samples ranged from roughly 20,000 to 700,000 TCRs, with a median of 95,638. TCRdb reprocessed the reads via MiXCR and lists one record per CDR3 protein. The V and J calls were not made by the authors but by TCRdb's processing. The top ten clones hold 1.2% to 1.5% of a sample with more than 100,000 distinct CDR3 sequences, over 6.5% of them seen once. It was from unfractionated whole blood that total RNA was extracted.

The genes are TRBV4-3 and TRBJ2-2, with D perhaps TRBD1 or TRBD2 (5 bases each). The TCR originated in a human donor in good health. Some clones in this sample may be carry-over from other donors' samples. Sequenced input: whole blood. The CDR3 DNA reads TGCGCCAGCAGCCAAGATGAGAGGGGCGCGAACACCGGGGAGCTGTTTTTT. This encodes CASSQDERGANTGELFF.